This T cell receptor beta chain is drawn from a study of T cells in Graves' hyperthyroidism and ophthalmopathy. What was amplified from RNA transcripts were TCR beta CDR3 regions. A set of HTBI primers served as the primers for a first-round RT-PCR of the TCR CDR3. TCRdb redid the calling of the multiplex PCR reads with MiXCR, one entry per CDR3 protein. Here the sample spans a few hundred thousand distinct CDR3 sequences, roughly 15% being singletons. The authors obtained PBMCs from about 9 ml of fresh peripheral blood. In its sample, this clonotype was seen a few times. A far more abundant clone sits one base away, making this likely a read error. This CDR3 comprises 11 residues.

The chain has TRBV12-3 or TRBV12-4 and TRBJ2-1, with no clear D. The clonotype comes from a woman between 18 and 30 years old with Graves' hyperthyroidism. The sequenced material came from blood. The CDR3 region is CASSPNNEQSF. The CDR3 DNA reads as TGTGCCAGCAGTCCCAACAATGAGCAGTCCTTC.